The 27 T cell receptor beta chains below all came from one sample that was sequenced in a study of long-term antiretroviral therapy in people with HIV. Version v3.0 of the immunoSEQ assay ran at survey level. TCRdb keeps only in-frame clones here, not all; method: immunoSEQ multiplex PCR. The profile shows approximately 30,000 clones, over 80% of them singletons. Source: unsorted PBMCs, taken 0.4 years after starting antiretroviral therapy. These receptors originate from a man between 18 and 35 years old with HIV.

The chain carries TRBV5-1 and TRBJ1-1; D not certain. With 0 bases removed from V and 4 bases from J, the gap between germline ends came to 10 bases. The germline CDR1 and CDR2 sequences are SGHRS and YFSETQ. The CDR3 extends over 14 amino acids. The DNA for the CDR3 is TGCGCCAGCAGCTTGGCCGTAGGGAGCACTGAAGCTTTCTTT. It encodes CASSLAVGSTEAFF.

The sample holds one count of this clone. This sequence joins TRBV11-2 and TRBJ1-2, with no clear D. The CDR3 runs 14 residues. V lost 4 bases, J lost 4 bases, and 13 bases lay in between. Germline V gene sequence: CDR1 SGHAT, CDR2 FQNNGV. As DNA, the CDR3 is TGTGCCAGCAGCTGGGAGTTAAACCTCTATGGCTACACCTTC. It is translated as CASSWELNLYGYTF.

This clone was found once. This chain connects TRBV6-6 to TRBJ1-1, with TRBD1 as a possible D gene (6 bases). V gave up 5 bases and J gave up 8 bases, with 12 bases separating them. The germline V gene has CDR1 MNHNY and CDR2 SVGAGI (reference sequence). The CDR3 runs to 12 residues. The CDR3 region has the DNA TGTGCCAGCAGTGTATGGACAGACGAAGCTTTCTTT. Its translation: CASSVWTDEAFF.

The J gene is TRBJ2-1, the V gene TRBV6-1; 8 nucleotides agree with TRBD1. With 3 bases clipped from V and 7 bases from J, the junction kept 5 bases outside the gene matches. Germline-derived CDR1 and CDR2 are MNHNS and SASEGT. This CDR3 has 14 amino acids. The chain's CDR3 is CASSETRGLNEQFF. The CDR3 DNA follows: TGTGCCAGCAGTGAGACCAGGGGGCTAAATGAGCAGTTCTTC.

The CDR3, as DNA: TGTGCCAGCAGTTCCCCACAGGGAGCTCCAAATGAAAAACTGTTTTTT. Its translation is CASSSPQGAPNEKLFF. The V gene is TRBV28, the J gene TRBJ1-4; D perhaps matches TRBD1 (6 bases). V gave up 4 bases and J gave up 5 bases, with 17 bases separating them. This CDR3 is built from 16 residues. Germline loops: CDR1 MDHEN, CDR2 SYDVKM. Full variable domain (missing parts from reference TRBV28 and TRBJ1-4): DVKVTQSSRYLVKRTGEKVFLECVQDMDHENMFWYRQDPGLGLRLIYFSYDVKMKEKGDIPEGYSVSREKKERFSLILESASTNQTSMYLCASSSPQGAPNEKLFFGSGTQLSVL.

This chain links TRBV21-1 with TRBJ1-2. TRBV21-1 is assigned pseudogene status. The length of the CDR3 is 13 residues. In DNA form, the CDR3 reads TGTGCCAGCAGCAAAGGCGGAGGCTATGGCTACACCTTC. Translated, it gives CASSKGGGYGYTF.

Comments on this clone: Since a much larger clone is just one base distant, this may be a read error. The CDR3 protein is CASSLDGTGNTEAFF. CDR3 nucleotides: TGTGCCAGCAGCTTAGATGGGACAGGGAACACTGAAGCTTTCTTT. The V and J genes are TRBV11-2 and TRBJ1-1; TRBD1 matches at 8 bases. After removal of 0 bases from V and 1 base from J, the junction contained 1 base not matched to a gene. Germline V gives CDR1 SGHAT, CDR2 FQNNGV. This CDR3 is built from 15 residues.

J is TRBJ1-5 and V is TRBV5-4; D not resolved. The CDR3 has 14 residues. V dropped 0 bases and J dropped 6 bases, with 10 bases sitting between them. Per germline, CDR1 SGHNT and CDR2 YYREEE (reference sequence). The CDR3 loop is CASSLEGEGQPQHF. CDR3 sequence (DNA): TGTGCCAGCAGCTTGGAAGGAGAGGGTCAGCCCCAGCATTTT.

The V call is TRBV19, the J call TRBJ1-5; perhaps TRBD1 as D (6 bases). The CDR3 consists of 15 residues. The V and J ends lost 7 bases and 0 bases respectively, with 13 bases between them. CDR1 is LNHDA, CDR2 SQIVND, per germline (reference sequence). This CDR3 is CASTQTGNSNQPQHF. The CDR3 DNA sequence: TGTGCCAGTACCCAGACAGGAAATAGCAATCAGCCCCAGCATTTT.

CDR3 nucleotide sequence: TGTGCCAGTAGTATGTCTAGCGTATACTCCTACAATGAGCAGTTCTTC. This sequence encodes CASSMSSVYSYNEQFF. V and J are TRBV19 and TRBJ2-1; D might be TRBD2 (6 bases). Germline V CDR1 and CDR2: LNHDA, SQIVND (reference sequence). This CDR3 is 16 amino acids long. Trimming took 3 bases from V and 0 from J, leaving 12 bases between them.

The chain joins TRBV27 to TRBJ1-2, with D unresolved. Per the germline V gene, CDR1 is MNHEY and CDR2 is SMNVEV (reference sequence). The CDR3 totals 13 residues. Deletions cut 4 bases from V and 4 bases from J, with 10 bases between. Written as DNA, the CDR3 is TGTGCCAGCAGTTCGACCCACAGCTATGGCTACACCTTC. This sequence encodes CASSSTHSYGYTF.

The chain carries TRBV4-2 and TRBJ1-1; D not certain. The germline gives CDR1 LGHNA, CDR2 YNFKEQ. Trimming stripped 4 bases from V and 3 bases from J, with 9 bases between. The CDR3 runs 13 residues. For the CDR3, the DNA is TGTGCCAGCAGCCCCGACGAGGACACTGAAGCTTTCTTT. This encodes CASSPDEDTEAFF.

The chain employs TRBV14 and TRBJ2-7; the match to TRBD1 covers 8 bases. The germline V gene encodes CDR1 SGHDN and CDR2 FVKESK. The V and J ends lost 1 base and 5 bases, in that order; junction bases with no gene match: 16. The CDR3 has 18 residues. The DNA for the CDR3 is TGTGCCAGCAGCCAAGGAGAGTCGATGACAGGGGCTCGGGACGAGCAGTACTTC. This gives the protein CASSQGESMTGARDEQYF.

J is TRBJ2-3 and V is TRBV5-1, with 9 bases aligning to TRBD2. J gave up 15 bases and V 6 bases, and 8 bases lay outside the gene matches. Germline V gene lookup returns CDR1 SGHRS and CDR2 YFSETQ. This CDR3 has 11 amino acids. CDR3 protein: CASTAGGPGYF. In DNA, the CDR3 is TGCGCCAGCACCGCGGGGGGGCCTGGTTATTTT.

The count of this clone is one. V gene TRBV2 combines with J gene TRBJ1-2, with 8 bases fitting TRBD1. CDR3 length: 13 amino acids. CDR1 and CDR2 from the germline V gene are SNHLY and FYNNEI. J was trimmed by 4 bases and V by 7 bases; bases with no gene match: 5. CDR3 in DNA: TGTGCCAGCACCTTCACAGGGGGCTATGGCTACACCTTC. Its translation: CASTFTGGYGYTF.

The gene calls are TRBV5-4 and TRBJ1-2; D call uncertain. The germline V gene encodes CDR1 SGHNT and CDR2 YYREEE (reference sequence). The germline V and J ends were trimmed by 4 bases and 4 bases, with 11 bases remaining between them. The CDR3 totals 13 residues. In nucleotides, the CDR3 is TGTGCCAGCAGCCCCCCGGGAAGCTATGGCTACACCTTC. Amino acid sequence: CASSPPGSYGYTF.

The CDR3 nucleotides read TGTGCCAGCAGCTTAGCTTTTTCCTACGAGCAGTACTTC. Translation gives CASSLAFSYEQYF. J is TRBJ2-7 and V is TRBV7-2; D ambiguous. The V end lost 0 bases, the J end lost 1 base, and 4 bases lay between the germline ends. This CDR3 has 13 residues. Germline CDR1 and CDR2: SGHTA and FQGNSA.

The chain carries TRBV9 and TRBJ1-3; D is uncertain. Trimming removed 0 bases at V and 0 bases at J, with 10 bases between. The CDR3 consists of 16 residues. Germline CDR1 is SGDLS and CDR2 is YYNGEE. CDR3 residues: CASSVGYRLSGNTIYF. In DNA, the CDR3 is TGTGCCAGCAGCGTAGGATACCGCCTCTCTGGAAACACCATATATTTT.

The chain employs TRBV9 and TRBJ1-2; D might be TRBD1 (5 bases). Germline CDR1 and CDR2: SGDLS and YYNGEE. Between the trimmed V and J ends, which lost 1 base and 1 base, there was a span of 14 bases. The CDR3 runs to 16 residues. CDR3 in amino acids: CASSVYRDANNYGYTF. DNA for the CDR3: TGTGCCAGCAGCGTATACCGGGACGCCAATAACTATGGCTACACCTTC.

CDR3 protein: CASSHDRPRFLEAFF. The CDR3 nucleotides read TGTGCCAGCAGCCACGACAGGCCACGCTTTCTTGAAGCTTTCTTT. The chain couples TRBV28 to TRBJ1-1; D might be TRBD1 (6 bases). V was trimmed by 6 bases and J by 7 bases, leaving 21 bases between them. Per germline, CDR1 MDHEN and CDR2 SYDVKM. CDR3 length equals 15 residues.

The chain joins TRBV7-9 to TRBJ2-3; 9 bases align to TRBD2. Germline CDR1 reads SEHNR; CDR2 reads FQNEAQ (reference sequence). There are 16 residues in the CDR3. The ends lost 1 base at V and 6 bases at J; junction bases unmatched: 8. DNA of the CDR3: TGTGCCAGCAGCTTAGGTGGGACTAGCCCTAGTGATACGCAGTATTTT. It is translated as CASSLGGTSPSDTQYF.

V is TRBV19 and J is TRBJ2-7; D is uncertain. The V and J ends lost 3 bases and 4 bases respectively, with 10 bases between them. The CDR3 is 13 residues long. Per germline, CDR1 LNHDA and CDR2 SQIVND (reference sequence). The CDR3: CASSISGSYEQYF. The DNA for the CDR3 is TGTGCCAGTAGTATCAGTGGTAGTTACGAGCAGTACTTC.

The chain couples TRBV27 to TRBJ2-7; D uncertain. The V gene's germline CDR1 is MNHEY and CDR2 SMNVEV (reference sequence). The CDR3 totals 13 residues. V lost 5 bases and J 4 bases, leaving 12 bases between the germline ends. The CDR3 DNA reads TGTGCCAGCAGTGCACAATCGAAATACGAGCAGTACTTC. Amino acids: CASSAQSKYEQYF.

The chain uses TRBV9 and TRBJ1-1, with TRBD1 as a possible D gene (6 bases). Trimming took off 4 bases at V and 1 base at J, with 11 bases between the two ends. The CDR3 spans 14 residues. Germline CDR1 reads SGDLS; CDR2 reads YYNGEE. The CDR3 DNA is TGTGCCAGCAGCCTGGGACACGGGAACACTGAAGCTTTCTTT. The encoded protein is CASSLGHGNTEAFF. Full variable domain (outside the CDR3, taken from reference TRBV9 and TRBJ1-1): DSGVTQTPKHLITATGQRVTLRCSPRSGDLSVYWYQQSLDQGLQFLIQYYNGEERAKGNILERFSAQQFPDLHSELNLSSLELGDSALYFCASSLGHGNTEAFFGQGTRLTVV.

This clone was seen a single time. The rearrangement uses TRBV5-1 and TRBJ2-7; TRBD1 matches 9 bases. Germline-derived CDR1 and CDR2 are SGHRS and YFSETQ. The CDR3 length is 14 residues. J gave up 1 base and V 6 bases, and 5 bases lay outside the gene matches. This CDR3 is CASKPGTGSYEQYF. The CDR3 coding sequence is TGCGCCAGCAAGCCCGGGACAGGGTCCTACGAGCAGTACTTC.

For the CDR3, the DNA is TGTGCCAGCAGCGGAGCCGGGAGGTGGGCAAGCTACGAGCAGTACTTC. Residues: CASSGAGRWASYEQYF. The chain joins TRBV9 to TRBJ2-7, with 7 bases that match TRBD2. Germline CDR1 and CDR2: SGDLS and YYNGEE. The CDR3 length is 16 residues. Losses at the gene ends were 3 bases for V and 3 bases for J; bases not matched to a gene: 12.

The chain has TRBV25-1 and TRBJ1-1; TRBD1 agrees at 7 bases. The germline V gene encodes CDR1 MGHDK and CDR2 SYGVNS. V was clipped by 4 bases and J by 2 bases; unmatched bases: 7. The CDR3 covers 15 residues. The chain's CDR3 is CASSALQGTNTEAFF. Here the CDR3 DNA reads TGTGCCAGCAGTGCCTTACAGGGGACCAACACTGAAGCTTTCTTT.